This T cell receptor beta chain was sequenced during a study of CD8+CD57+ T cells in acquired aplastic anemia. Study-wide findings and caveats: Overlap between patients and controls comprised about 28 CD8+ CDR3 sequences.

Sequencing involved patients with CD8+CD57+ cell expansion previously shown by flow cytometry. There was no therapy given to any patient before the blood sampling took place. The CDR3 extends over 14 amino acids. Trimming cost V 7 bases and J 4 bases, with 15 bases left between them. Per the germline V gene, CDR1 is SGHTA and CDR2 is FQGNSA. Using genomic DNA as the template, TCR beta VDJ and CDR3 profiling was carried out. TCRdb itself ran the reads through MiXCR, one entry per CDR3 protein. The table records 450,000 to 600,000 distinct CDR3 sequences, less than 35% of them present only once. Points on this clonotype: Its antigen remains unidentified.

The receptor comes from a human donor with aplastic anemia. Sequenced input: sorted CD4+, CD8+, or CD8+CD57+ T cells (not recorded which) from PBMCs. The chain couples TRBV7-2 to TRBJ2-3; a weak D match, TRBD2 (5 bases). CDR3 protein: CASTGGPGADTQYF. In DNA form, the CDR3 reads TGTGCCAGCACAGGCGGGCCCGGGGCAGATACGCAGTATTTT.